These 21 T cell receptor beta chains originate from one sample sequenced in a study of blood T cell repertoires in COVID-19. Some clones are missing from TCRdb's copy, which holds only in-frame ones; the method was immunoSEQ multiplex PCR. The profile shows 210,000 or so clones, about 90% of them singletons. Material: peripheral blood. The source is a man aged 25-40 years with acute or convalescent COVID-19.

The V and J genes are TRBV28 and TRBJ2-2; a possible D gene is TRBD1 (5 bases). This CDR3 spans 15 amino acids. Deletions cut 3 bases from V and 5 bases from J, with 13 bases between. Looked up from germline, CDR1 is MDHEN and CDR2 is SYDVKM. The chain's CDR3 is CASSFQQGYTGELFF. As DNA, the CDR3 is TGTGCCAGCAGTTTCCAGCAGGGATATACCGGGGAGCTGTTTTTT. The full variable domain, rest sourced from reference TRBV28 and TRBJ2-2, is DVKVTQSSRYLVKRTGEKVFLECVQDMDHENMFWYRQDPGLGLRLIYFSYDVKMKEKGDIPEGYSVSREKKERFSLILESASTNQTSMYLCASSFQQGYTGELFFGEGSRLTVL.

This clone was observed a few times. The V gene is TRBV5-1, the J gene TRBJ2-1; 9 bases match TRBD2. Germline lookup yields CDR1 SGHRS and CDR2 YFSETQ. V was pared by 4 bases and J by 15 bases, with 11 bases of the junction left unmatched. The CDR3 runs 13 residues. The CDR3 DNA reads as TGCGCCAGCAGCCCCGCAGCGGGGGGCCGTTGGTTCTTC. This translates into CASSPAAGGRWFF. Full variable domain (remainder filled in from reference TRBV5-1 and TRBJ2-1): KAGVTQTPRYLIKTRGQQVTLSCSPISGHRSVSWYQQTPGQGLQFLFEYFSETQRNKGNFPGRFSGRQFSNSRSEMNVSTLELGDSALYLCASSPAAGGRWFFGPGTRLTVL.

This clone has only one observation. This chain uses TRBV4-1 with TRBJ1-2, with 8 bases lining up with TRBD1. This CDR3 is built from 15 residues. V dropped 5 bases and J dropped 2; count of bases not matched to a gene: 7. The germline V gene encodes CDR1 MGHRA and CDR2 YSYEKL. The CDR3: CASSSRRTGNYGYTF. In DNA form, the CDR3 reads TGCGCCAGCAGCTCCCGAAGGACAGGGAACTATGGCTACACCTTC.

This sequence joins TRBV3-1 (or the pseudogene TRBV3-2) and TRBJ1-2; 9 positions agree with TRBD1. Trimming cost V 6 bases and J 4 bases; bases outside gene matches: 6. Germline CDR1 is LGHDT and CDR2 is YNNKEL (reference sequence). The CDR3 runs 14 residues. The CDR3 protein is CASRGTGLVYGYTF. CDR3 nucleotide sequence: TGTGCCAGCAGAGGGACAGGGCTTGTCTATGGCTACACCTTC.

The V call is TRBV30, the J call TRBJ2-3; D is unclear. CDR1 is GTSNPN, CDR2 SVGIG, per germline (reference sequence). The CDR3 has 13 amino acids. V was trimmed by 2 bases and J by 3 bases, leaving 9 bases between them. CDR3 amino acids: CAWSTPATDTQYF. CDR3 nucleotides: TGTGCCTGGAGTACACCTGCTACAGATACGCAGTATTTT.

This clone was seen only a few times. The chain has TRBV28 and TRBJ1-6, with 12 bases lining up with TRBD1. Trimming took 5 bases from V and 7 from J; bases not matched to a gene: 15. Germline-derived CDR1 and CDR2 are MDHEN and SYDVKM. This CDR3 is 19 amino acids long. CDR3 sequence reads: CASSPPGQGATYRNSPLHF. The CDR3 DNA reads TGTGCCAGCAGTCCACCGGGACAGGGGGCAACTTACAGGAATTCACCCCTCCACTTT.

The chain links TRBV5-4 to TRBJ2-2, with 7 bases matching TRBD1. V dropped 2 bases and J dropped 2; count of bases not matched to a gene: 6. CDR1 and CDR2 (germline): SGHNT, YYREEE (reference sequence). The CDR3 has 16 residues. The CDR3 DNA reads as TGTGCCAGCAGCTTACCGGGACAGAGAAACACCGGGGAGCTGTTTTTT. Residues: CASSLPGQRNTGELFF.

This sequence joins TRBV7-9 and TRBJ2-7; D remains ambiguous. V lost 3 bases, J lost 7 bases, and 13 bases lay in between. Looked up from germline, CDR1 is SEHNR and CDR2 is FQNEAQ (reference sequence). The CDR3 consists of 13 residues. CDR3 nucleotides: TGTGCCAGCAGCTTTGAGGAAGGAAGGGAGCAGTACTTC. Encoded protein: CASSFEEGREQYF.

J is TRBJ1-6 and V is TRBV23-1; TRBD1 might be the D (5 bases). TRBV23-1 is sorted into the ORF group, with uncertain function. The CDR3 runs to 12 residues. V dropped 8 bases and J dropped 11 bases, with 13 bases sitting between them. The CDR3 spells CASRTCRAPLHF. The CDR3 DNA sequence: TGCGCCAGCCGGACATGTCGGGCACCCCTCCACTTT.

The gene calls are TRBV27 and TRBJ2-1; 9 nucleotides match TRBD1. CDR3 length: 15 residues. V shed 5 bases and J 4 bases; nucleotides not matched to a gene: 6. Germline CDR1 and CDR2: MNHEY and SMNVEV (reference sequence). CDR3 residues: CASSADRGIYNEQFF. The DNA for the CDR3 is TGTGCCAGCAGTGCCGACAGGGGGATATACAATGAGCAGTTCTTC.

The chain joins TRBV18 to TRBJ2-1; 8 bases map to TRBD1. The V segment lost 5 bases and the J segment 6 bases; nucleotides outside the gene matches: 9. The CDR3 covers 15 residues. Germline CDR1 and CDR2: KGHSH and LQKENI. The DNA for the CDR3 is TGTGCCAGCTCAGCCAGGACAGGGAACGGCAATGAGCAGTTCTTC. This sequence encodes CASSARTGNGNEQFF.

The chain is built from TRBV5-5 and TRBJ2-7, with 7 bases matching TRBD1. CDR1 SGHKS and CDR2 YYEKEE come from the germline V gene (reference sequence). The CDR3 runs to 14 residues. Trimming took 1 base from V and 7 from J; bases not matched to a gene: 8. CDR3: CASSLNRGVGEQYF. CDR3 nucleotide sequence: TGTGCCAGCAGCTTGAACAGGGGAGTCGGGGAGCAGTACTTC. The complete variable domain, with remaining parts taken from reference TRBV5-5 and TRBJ2-7, reads DAGVTQSPTHLIKTRGQQVTLRCSPISGHKSVSWYQQVLGQGPQFIFQYYEKEERGRGNFPDRFSARQFPNYSSELNVNALLLGDSALYLCASSLNRGVGEQYFGPGTRLTVT.

The genes are TRBV5-1 and TRBJ2-3; TRBD2 agrees at 13 bases. This CDR3 has 16 amino acids. With V trimmed by 0 bases and J by 4 bases, 2 bases remained unmatched. Germline V CDR1 and CDR2: SGHRS, YFSETQ. The CDR3 DNA is TGCGCCAGCAGCTTGGGACTAGCGGGGGGACCAGATACGCAGTATTTT. Translating gives CASSLGLAGGPDTQYF.

This chain uses TRBV5-1 with TRBJ2-1; 12 bases are shared with TRBD2. J gave up 8 bases and V 6 bases, and 12 bases lay outside the gene matches. This CDR3 is 16 amino acids long. CDR1 and CDR2 from the germline V gene are SGHRS and YFSETQ. The CDR3 spells CASTFSLAGGNDEQFF. In DNA, the CDR3 is TGCGCCAGCACCTTTAGCCTAGCGGGAGGGAACGATGAGCAGTTCTTC.

The chain carries TRBV5-5 and TRBJ2-2; 7 bases are shared with TRBD2. The CDR3 length is 18 residues. Losses at the gene ends were 3 bases for V and 2 bases for J; bases not matched to a gene: 13. The V gene's germline CDR1 is SGHKS and CDR2 YYEKEE (reference sequence). CDR3 coding DNA: TGTGCCAGCAGCTCTGCTATAGGGACTACCATTAACACCGGGGAGCTGTTTTTT. It yields the protein CASSSAIGTTINTGELFF.

The rearrangement links TRBV5-4 to TRBJ2-7; TRBD2 agrees at 7 bases. Looked up from germline, CDR1 is SGHNT and CDR2 is YYREEE (reference sequence). CDR3 length equals 12 residues. V lost 3 bases and J lost 6; bases outside the gene matches: 3. The CDR3 loop is CASSWDYREQYF. DNA of the CDR3: TGTGCCAGCAGCTGGGACTACCGCGAGCAGTACTTC.

This chain connects TRBV12-5 to TRBJ1-5; tentatively, D is TRBD1 (6 bases). Germline-derived CDR1 and CDR2 are LGHNT and FRNRAP. The CDR3 runs to 15 residues. V lost 5 bases and J 0 bases, leaving 11 bases between the germline ends. The CDR3 spells CASGPGQYSNQPQHF. In nucleotides, the CDR3 is TGTGCTAGTGGTCCAGGACAGTATAGCAATCAGCCCCAGCATTTT.

This clone was observed once. This sequence joins TRBV5-4 and TRBJ2-7, with 8 bases aligning to TRBD2. CDR3 length equals 15 residues. CDR1 is SGHNT and CDR2 is YYREEE in the germline V gene (reference sequence). The J segment lost 6 bases and the V segment lost 3 bases, leaving 11 bases of the junction unmatched. For the CDR3, the DNA is TGTGCCAGCAGCTCCTCGGCGGGGGGTGCGGGCGAGCAGTACTTC. Translating gives CASSSSAGGAGEQYF.

The rearrangement uses TRBV19 and TRBJ2-2; D remains unclear. This CDR3 has 14 residues. Germline values: CDR1 LNHDA, CDR2 SQIVND (reference sequence). V gave up 7 bases and J gave up 4 bases, with 13 bases separating them. The CDR3 DNA is TGTGCCAGTAAGGAGTACCTCTCCACCGGGGAGCTGTTTTTT. Protein sequence: CASKEYLSTGELFF.

The sample holds one count of this clone. The chain employs TRBV28 and TRBJ2-1, with a tentative D call TRBD1 (5 bases). The CDR3 consists of 11 residues. Trimming removed 6 bases at V and 13 bases at J, with 13 bases between. Per the germline V gene, CDR1 is MDHEN and CDR2 is SYDVKM. The CDR3 DNA reads as TGTGCCAGCAGCCCTCGAAGGGGACAGTTCTTC. It specifies CASSPRRGQFF.

The CDR3 DNA follows: TGTGCCAGCAGTCTGTTTGAGGGAGATACGCAGTATTTT. Encoded protein: CASSLFEGDTQYF. This chain joins TRBV27 and TRBJ2-3, with a weak D call TRBD2 (5 bases). The CDR3 contains 13 residues. Germline assignment: CDR1 MNHEY and CDR2 SMNVEV (reference sequence). V was trimmed by 5 bases and J by 5 bases, leaving 11 bases between them.